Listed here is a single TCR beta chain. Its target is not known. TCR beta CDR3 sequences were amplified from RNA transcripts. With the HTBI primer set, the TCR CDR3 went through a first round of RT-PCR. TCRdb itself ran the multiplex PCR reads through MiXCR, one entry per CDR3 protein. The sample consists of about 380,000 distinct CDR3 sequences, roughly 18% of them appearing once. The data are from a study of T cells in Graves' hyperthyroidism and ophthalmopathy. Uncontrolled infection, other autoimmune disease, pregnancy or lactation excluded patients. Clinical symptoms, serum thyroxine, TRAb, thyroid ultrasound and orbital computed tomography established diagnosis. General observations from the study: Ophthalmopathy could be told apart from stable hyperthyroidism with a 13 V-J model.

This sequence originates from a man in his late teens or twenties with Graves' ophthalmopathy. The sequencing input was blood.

The CDR3, as DNA: TGCAGTGCTAGGCCAGGTTTCGTCGACAATGAGCAGTTCTTC. This gives the protein CSARPGFVDNEQFF. The genes are TRBV20-1 and TRBJ2-1; D remains unclear. Germline V lookup: CDR1 DFQATT, CDR2 SNEGSKA (reference sequence). The CDR3 length is 14 residues. Deletions cut 3 bases from V and 5 bases from J, with 14 bases between.